The next 7 T cell receptor beta chains were all read from a single sample in a study of shared clonotypes between healthy human individuals. TCRdb keeps only in-frame clones here, not all; method: immunoSEQ multiplex PCR. The sample lists some 2,400,000 clones; 90% to 97% were seen once. The sample comprised naive CD4+ T cells sorted from blood. The subset is: CD45RA+ positively selected. These receptors came from a man younger than 30 in good health.

The chain carries TRBV7-2 and TRBJ2-7; 9 bases line up with TRBD2. After removal of 5 bases from V and 5 bases from J, the junction contained 4 bases not matched to a gene. CDR3 length: 13 residues. Per the germline V gene, CDR1 is SGHTA and CDR2 is FQGNSA. DNA of the CDR3: TGTGCCAGCAGCCGTGGGACTAGCCACGAGCAGTACTTC. This encodes CASSRGTSHEQYF.

Concerning this clone: Other DNA variants within this sample encode the same CDR3. The chain links TRBV4-1 to TRBJ1-1; no clear D. The germline CDR1 and CDR2 sequences are MGHRA and YSYEKL. The length of the CDR3 is 15 residues. Trimming stripped 1 base from V and 0 bases from J, with 9 bases between. The CDR3 DNA follows: TGCGCCAGCAGCCAAGCGCGCGGCATGAACACTGAAGCTTTCTTT. It yields the protein CASSQARGMNTEAFF.

V and J are TRBV5-4 and TRBJ2-1, with TRBD2 matching over 13 bases. Germline CDR1 SGHNT, CDR2 YYREEE (reference sequence). The CDR3 covers 15 residues. Trimming cost V 4 bases and J 10 bases; bases outside gene matches: 8. The CDR3 region is CASSIGTSGNPEQFF. The CDR3 DNA follows: TGTGCCAGCAGCATAGGGACTAGCGGGAACCCCGAGCAGTTCTTC.

This clone was recorded a few times. V is TRBV28 and J is TRBJ1-5; tentative D call: TRBD1 (6 bases). The CDR3 spans 14 residues. Germline assignment: CDR1 MDHEN and CDR2 SYDVKM. V lost 3 bases, J lost 2 bases, and 8 bases lay in between. CDR3 residues: CASSLGAGNQPQHF. CDR3 nucleotides: TGTGCCAGCAGTTTGGGGGCTGGCAATCAGCCCCAGCATTTT.

V and J are TRBV28 and TRBJ1-5; 8 nucleotides agree with TRBD1. Germline V gives CDR1 MDHEN, CDR2 SYDVKM. V trimming: 5 bases; J trimming: 4 bases; junction bases outside the gene matches: 7. The CDR3 has 15 residues. The CDR3 sequence is CASSVQGAGNQPQHF. The CDR3 region has the DNA TGTGCCAGCAGTGTCCAGGGGGCCGGAAATCAGCCCCAGCATTTT.

J is TRBJ2-4 and V is TRBV30; a weak D match, TRBD2 (5 bases). CDR1 GTSNPN and CDR2 SVGIG come from the germline V gene (reference sequence). The CDR3 is made up of 10 amino acids. The CDR3 DNA is TGTGCGACCGGGGAAAACATTCAGTACTTC. This codes for CATGENIQYF.

The chain joins TRBV28 to TRBJ2-5; 8 bases are shared with TRBD1. From germline, CDR1 is MDHEN and CDR2 SYDVKM. The CDR3 runs 18 residues. The trim removed 4 bases at V and 5 bases at J, leaving 18 bases unmatched. CDR3 DNA: TGTGCCAGCAGTTCCTCCTTAATCCCAGGGGGCGAAGGGGAGACCCAGTACTTC. This sequence encodes CASSSSLIPGGEGETQYF.